Below are 15 T cell receptor beta chains sequenced from a single sample in a study of shared clonotypes between healthy human individuals. TCRdb's table, derived via immunoSEQ multiplex PCR, lists solely in-frame clones and lacks some. This sample yields roughly 2,500,000 clones, of which approximately 93% are seen a single time; 0.35% to 0.45% belongs to the top ten. The material sequenced was naive CD4+ T cells from PBMCs. As to subset: CD45RA+ positively selected. These receptors were obtained from a man aged 18 to 30 in good health. Some clones in this sample may be carry-over from other donors' samples.

V is TRBV5-4 and J is TRBJ2-7, with D possibly called TRBD1 or TRBD2 (5 bases each). V lost 0 bases and J lost 2, with 12 bases in between. CDR1 and CDR2 (germline): SGHNT, YYREEE (reference sequence). CDR3 length: 15 residues. The CDR3 reads CASSLDPGRPYEQYF. The CDR3 DNA sequence: TGTGCCAGCAGCTTGGACCCGGGGCGGCCCTACGAGCAGTACTTC. Complete variable domain (other parts from reference TRBV5-4 and TRBJ2-7): ETGVTQSPTHLIKTRGQQVTLRCSSQSGHNTVSWYQQALGQGPQFIFQYYREEENGRGNFPPRFSGLQFPNYSSELNVNALELDDSALYLCASSLDPGRPYEQYFGPGTRLTVT.

The rearrangement uses TRBV28 and TRBJ1-5, with a weak D call TRBD1 (6 bases). CDR3 size: 14 residues. The V end was cut by 7 bases, the J end by 1 base, with 11 bases between. Per germline, CDR1 MDHEN and CDR2 SYDVKM. This chain's CDR3 is CASTRGGSNQPQHF. The CDR3 region has the DNA TGTGCCAGCACGAGGGGGGGAAGCAATCAGCCCCAGCATTTT.

V and J are TRBV19 and TRBJ2-7; 7 bases fit TRBD1. V gave up 5 bases and J gave up 2 bases; unmatched junction bases: 12. The CDR3 has 16 amino acids. Germline V gives CDR1 LNHDA, CDR2 SQIVND (reference sequence). The CDR3 region is CASSSRGTDPAYEQYF. The CDR3 nucleotides are TGTGCCAGTAGTTCCAGGGGGACAGATCCTGCCTACGAGCAGTACTTC.

This chain links TRBV23-1 with TRBJ2-1; no reliable D call. TRBV23-1 is an ORF for which the function is uncertain. CDR3 length: 14 residues. The V end lost 0 bases, the J end lost 5 bases, and 8 bases lay between the germline ends. DNA of the CDR3: TGCGCCAGCAGTCAATCAGAAGGTAACAATGAGCAGTTCTTC. Its translation is CASSQSEGNNEQFF.

This sequence joins TRBV5-8 and TRBJ2-3; D is uncertain. The CDR3 contains 16 residues. CDR1 is SGHTS and CDR2 is YDEGEE in the germline V gene. The V end was cut by 0 bases, the J end by 0 bases, with 11 bases between. CDR3 loop: CASSLAVAGSTDTQYF. CDR3 DNA sequence: TGTGCCAGCAGCTTGGCGGTGGCAGGTAGCACAGATACGCAGTATTTT. Filled out from reference TRBV5-8 and TRBJ2-3, the complete variable domain reads EAGVTQSPTHLIKTRGQQATLRCSPISGHTSVYWYQQALGLGLQFLLWYDEGEERNRGNFPPRFSGRQFPNYSSELNVNALELEDSALYLCASSLAVAGSTDTQYFGPGTRLTVL.

J is TRBJ2-5 and V is TRBV9, with D possibly matching TRBD2 (6 bases). The V end was cut by 3 bases, the J end by 5 bases, with 17 bases between. The CDR3 runs to 15 residues. The V gene's germline CDR1 is SGDLS and CDR2 YYNGEE. CDR3 residues: CASSGAGTRLETQYF. CDR3 DNA: TGTGCCAGCAGCGGGGCCGGGACTCGTCTGGAGACCCAGTACTTC.

The chain has TRBV7-9 and TRBJ1-1; D uncertain. V lost 7 bases to trimming and J lost 4 bases, with 19 bases between them. Germline V gene data show CDR1 as SEHNR and CDR2 as FQNEAQ (reference sequence). The CDR3 totals 15 residues. CDR3 DNA sequence: TGTGCCAGCAAAGGCGGCGGACTAGGAGGCACTGAAGCTTTCTTT. Translated: CASKGGGLGGTEAFF.

The chain links TRBV7-9 to TRBJ1-1; D uncertain. V shed 1 base and J shed 1 base, with 7 bases lying between them. Germline CDR1 and CDR2: SEHNR and FQNEAQ (reference sequence). CDR3 length: 14 amino acids. The CDR3 coding sequence is TGTGCCAGCAGCTTAGTTGAGGAGAACACTGAAGCTTTCTTT. It yields the protein CASSLVEENTEAFF.

The V gene is TRBV7-3, the J gene TRBJ2-3, with a weak D call TRBD2 (6 bases). The V gene lost 5 bases and the J gene lost 6 bases, with 18 bases spanning the gap. CDR1 and CDR2 (germline): SGHTA, FQGTGA. The CDR3 totals 15 residues. Written as DNA, the CDR3 is TGTGCCAGCAGCCACGGCGGGACCCGGAGGGATACGCAGTATTTT. Protein: CASSHGGTRRDTQYF. The variable domain in full, completed from reference TRBV7-3 and TRBJ2-3, reads GAGVSQTPSNKVTEKGKYVELRCDPISGHTALYWYRQSLGQGPEFLIYFQGTGAADDSGLPNDRFFAVRPEGSVSTLKIQRTERGDSAVYLCASSHGGTRRDTQYFGPGTRLTVL.

The table lists this clone with a count of one. The rearrangement joins TRBV5-1 to TRBJ1-2; 8 bases line up with TRBD1. Per the germline V gene, CDR1 is SGHRS and CDR2 is YFSETQ. The CDR3 consists of 13 residues. Germline trimming cut 0 bases from V and 6 bases from J; bases unmatched to any gene: 1. CDR3 DNA sequence: TGCGCCAGCAGCTTGGCGACAGGGGATGGCTACACCTTC. This translates into CASSLATGDGYTF.

The genes are TRBV5-1 and TRBJ2-1, with 9 bases aligning to TRBD2. The junction had 4 bases not matched to a gene; V was cut back by 6 bases and J by 0 bases. The CDR3 runs to 15 residues. Germline-derived CDR1 and CDR2 are SGHRS and YFSETQ. As DNA, the CDR3 is TGCGCCAGCACCCCACTAGCGGGCTCCTACAATGAGCAGTTCTTC. Amino acid sequence: CASTPLAGSYNEQFF.

The chain recombines TRBV7-9 with TRBJ1-1, with a possible D match to TRBD1 (6 bases). V gave up 7 bases and J gave up 3 bases, with 15 bases separating them. Germline-derived CDR1 and CDR2 are SEHNR and FQNEAQ (reference sequence). CDR3 length: 14 residues. CDR3 sequence (DNA): TGTGCCAGCATTAGTCTGGGGGGCCACACTGAAGCTTTCTTT. Its protein is CASISLGGHTEAFF.

The chain carries TRBV5-6 and TRBJ2-3; no definite D call. Germline assignment: CDR1 SGHDT and CDR2 YYEEEE. The CDR3 runs to 12 residues. V was shortened by 1 base and J by 4 bases, with 4 bases between the two germline ends. CDR3 protein: CASSLFSDTQYF. The CDR3 DNA is TGTGCCAGCAGCTTGTTTTCAGATACGCAGTATTTT.

This chain joins TRBV9 and TRBJ1-2; unclear D gene. V was shortened by 4 bases and J by 8 bases, with 15 bases between the two germline ends. Germline V CDR1 and CDR2: SGDLS, YYNGEE. This CDR3 spans 13 amino acids. The CDR3 loop reads CASSPRGIGGYTF. The CDR3 coding sequence is TGTGCCAGCAGCCCCCGGGGTATCGGCGGCTACACCTTC.

The chain joins TRBV29-1 to TRBJ2-3; TRBD2 might be the D (7 bases). V lost 3 bases, J lost 2 bases, and 12 bases lay in between. CDR1 SQVTM and CDR2 ANQGSEA come from the germline V gene. CDR3 length: 14 amino acids. Here the CDR3 DNA reads TGCAGCGTTGATCGGGGGGCGGACACAGATACGCAGTATTTT. Residues: CSVDRGADTDTQYF.